These 27 T cell receptor beta chains were sequenced from one sample in a study of T-cell reconstitution after alpha-beta-depleted transplantation in children. During its preparation, the TCRbeta library received unique molecular identifiers. Each CDR3 protein gets one entry after TCRdb re-called the PCR reads with MiXCR. Of hundreds of thousands of distinct CDR3 sequences detected, over 15% appear once; the ten largest clones hold approximately 1%. The sample here was PBMCs from the stem cell graft donor, taken from the stem cell graft. These receptors were collected from a human donor who donated a stem cell graft to a child with acute myeloid leukemia.

As concerns this clonotype: The conserved final phenylalanine or tryptophan is absent from the CDR3, which likely points to a read error. This chain connects TRBV20-1 to TRBJ2-7; D not resolved. The V end lost 0 bases, the J end lost 2 bases, and 8 bases lay between the germline ends. The CDR3 contains 13 residues. The V gene's germline CDR1 is DFQATT and CDR2 SNEGSKA (reference sequence). In DNA, the CDR3 is TGCAGTGCTAGAGATCCCCTTACCTACGAGCAGTACTGC. Translating it yields CSARDPLTYEQYC.

The table lists this clonotype with a few counts. The gene calls are TRBV28 and TRBJ1-5; perhaps TRBD1 as D (6 bases). CDR1 is MDHEN and CDR2 is SYDVKM in the germline V gene. Trimming cost V 6 bases and J 5 bases, with 20 bases left between them. This CDR3 region has 16 residues. CDR3 coding DNA: TGTGCCAGCAGCCGTACATCGACGGGGGCTTATCAGCCCCAGCATTTT. Residues: CASSRTSTGAYQPQHF.

The V gene is TRBV20-1, the J gene TRBJ2-7; perhaps D is TRBD1 or TRBD2 (5 bases each). The CDR3 is made up of 17 amino acids. The V gene lost 3 bases and the J gene lost 0 bases, with 21 bases spanning the gap. Germline V lookup: CDR1 DFQATT, CDR2 SNEGSKA (reference sequence). Written as DNA, the CDR3 is TGCAGTGCTAGCCCGGGACCCTTTCGATCGAGCTCCTACGAGCAGTACTTC. It specifies CSASPGPFRSSSYEQYF.

V is TRBV12-3 or TRBV12-4 and J is TRBJ2-2, with D tentatively TRBD2 (5 bases). The length of the CDR3 is 14 residues. Trimming shortened V by 8 bases and J by 5 bases, and 15 bases separated the two germline ends. In DNA form, the CDR3 reads TGTGCCAGCCGCCCGTCTAGCAGAACCGGGGAGCTGTTTTTT. Translating it yields CASRPSSRTGELFF.

The V call is TRBV7-2, the J call TRBJ1-6, with TRBD1 matching over 9 bases. V shed 0 bases and J 9 bases; nucleotides not matched to a gene: 3. This CDR3 is 15 amino acids long. Per germline, CDR1 SGHTA and CDR2 FQGNSA. The CDR3 region is CASSLALGQGSPLHF. For the CDR3, the DNA is TGTGCCAGCAGCTTAGCGTTGGGACAGGGTTCACCCCTCCACTTT. Filled out from reference TRBV7-2 and TRBJ1-6, the complete variable domain reads GAGVSQSPSNKVTEKGKDVELRCDPISGHTALYWYRQSLGQGLEFLIYFQGNSAPDKSGLPSDRFSAERTGGSVSTLTIQRTQQEDSAVYLCASSLALGQGSPLHFGNGTRLTVT.

This clonotype was observed at least ten times. The rearrangement uses TRBV20-1 and TRBJ2-7, with TRBD1 matching over 7 bases. CDR3 length: 14 amino acids. V gave up 2 bases and J gave up 3 bases; unmatched junction bases: 7. Germline CDR1 DFQATT, CDR2 SNEGSKA (reference sequence). CDR3 nucleotides: TGCAGTGCTAGACGACAGGGTTCCCTCTACGAGCAGTACGTC. Translation gives CSARRQGSLYEQYV.

This clonotype was seen only a few times. The chain has TRBV6-2 or TRBV6-3 and TRBJ2-7; no clear D. CDR3 length: 16 residues. V shed 5 bases and J shed 3 bases, with 20 bases lying between them. The germline CDR1 and CDR2 sequences are MNHEY and SVGEGT. CDR3: CASSRRLVGGDYEQYF. The CDR3 coding sequence is TGTGCCAGCAGTAGACGCCTCGTGGGCGGAGACTACGAGCAGTACTTC.

This clonotype was seen a few times. This sequence joins TRBV29-1 and TRBJ1-5; no definite D call. This CDR3 region has 13 residues. Deletions cut 4 bases from V and 5 bases from J, with 12 bases between. Germline CDR1 reads SQVTM; CDR2 reads ANQGSEA. CDR3 sequence (DNA): TGCAGCGTTGGGCCGGGATGGGATCAGCCCCAGCATTTT. Translation: CSVGPGWDQPQHF.

This clonotype was seen a handful of times. The J gene is TRBJ2-7, the V gene TRBV27, with D perhaps matching TRBD1 or TRBD2 (5 bases each). This CDR3 region has 13 residues. V lost 0 bases and J lost 5, with 8 bases in between. Germline assignment: CDR1 MNHEY and CDR2 SMNVEV (reference sequence). The CDR3 reads CASSLSRGNEQYV. CDR3 sequence (DNA): TGTGCCAGCAGTTTATCCCGGGGCAACGAGCAGTACGTC.

This clonotype showed up many times. V gene TRBV5-1 combines with J gene TRBJ2-1; D might be TRBD1 or TRBD2, each matching 6 bases. Germline assignment: CDR1 SGHRS and CDR2 YFSETQ. With 0 bases removed from V and 4 bases from J, the gap between germline ends came to 11 bases. The CDR3 has 15 residues. CDR3 nucleotide sequence: TGCGCCAGCAGCTTGGGGGGGGCTACTTACAATGAGCAGTTCTTC. It is translated as CASSLGGATYNEQFF.

This clonotype showed up many times. This chain uses TRBV6-1 with TRBJ2-2; D might be TRBD1 (6 bases). Trimming shortened V by 3 bases and J by 3 bases, and 8 bases separated the two germline ends. Germline V CDR1 and CDR2: MNHNS, SASEGT. The CDR3 runs 14 residues. CDR3 in amino acids: CASSEGADTGELFF. In DNA form, the CDR3 reads TGTGCCAGCAGTGAGGGGGCTGACACCGGGGAGCTGTTTTTT.

The V gene is TRBV30, the J gene TRBJ1-1; D not resolved. The CDR3 covers 11 residues. Trimming removed 0 bases at V and 3 bases at J, with 2 bases between. Germline V CDR1 and CDR2: GTSNPN, SVGIG (reference sequence). CDR3 residues: CAWSVDTEAFF. CDR3 coding DNA: TGTGCCTGGAGTGTGGACACTGAAGCTTTCTTT.

The chain is built from TRBV20-1 and TRBJ1-2; maybe TRBD1 (5 bases). The V gene lost 3 bases and the J gene lost 4 bases, with 6 bases spanning the gap. CDR1 and CDR2 from the germline V gene are DFQATT and SNEGSKA (reference sequence). CDR3 length: 11 amino acids. This chain's CDR3 is CSARTVYGYTF. As DNA, the CDR3 is TGCAGTGCTAGGACAGTCTATGGCTACACCTTC.

The V and J genes are TRBV3-1 and TRBJ1-1; D is ambiguous. CDR1 LGHDT and CDR2 YNNKEL come from the germline V gene (reference sequence). This CDR3 has 12 residues. The V gene lost 2 bases and the J gene lost 7 bases, with 8 bases spanning the gap. As DNA, the CDR3 is TGTGCCAGCAGCCAACGAGGACTTGAAGCTTTCTTT. Its translation: CASSQRGLEAFF.

This clonotype was counted between two and nine times. The rearrangement joins TRBV2 to TRBJ2-7, with D perhaps matching TRBD1 (5 bases). From germline, CDR1 is SNHLY and CDR2 FYNNEI. V lost 8 bases, J lost 4 bases, and 18 bases lay in between. The length of the CDR3 is 14 residues. The CDR3 reads CASRRPDITYEQYF. CDR3 coding DNA: TGTGCCAGCCGAAGACCGGACATAACTTACGAGCAGTACTTC.

This clonotype has a count of ten or more. The chain recombines TRBV20-1 with TRBJ1-1; 8 bases agree with TRBD1. This CDR3 spans 11 amino acids. The V gene's germline CDR1 is DFQATT and CDR2 SNEGSKA (reference sequence). Germline trimming cut 6 bases from V and 10 bases from J; bases unmatched to any gene: 7. The CDR3 region has the DNA TGCAGTGCCCGGACAGGGATGGGAGCTTTCTTT. The encoded protein is CSARTGMGAFF.

This clonotype has ten or more counts. The chain employs TRBV10-2 and TRBJ1-1, with D possibly TRBD1 on 5 matching bases. The V gene lost 6 bases and the J gene lost 8 bases, with 19 bases spanning the gap. The CDR3 is 14 residues long. Germline assignment: CDR1 WSHSY and CDR2 SAAADI. The CDR3 DNA follows: TGCGCCAGCAGCGCAGGGTTATGGTCAACCGAAGCTTTCTTT. Residues: CASSAGLWSTEAFF.

In this sample, this clonotype turned up many times. The rearrangement links TRBV5-1 to TRBJ1-1; the D is unclear. Deletions cut 4 bases from V and 0 bases from J, with 13 bases between. The CDR3 has 15 residues. Per the germline V gene, CDR1 is SGHRS and CDR2 is YFSETQ. The CDR3 nucleotides read TGCGCCAGCAGCCCTAGTCTCATCATGAACACTGAAGCTTTCTTT. As protein: CASSPSLIMNTEAFF.

This clonotype was seen more than once but under ten times. V gene TRBV7-2 combines with J gene TRBJ1-5, with 8 bases fitting TRBD1. The V gene end was trimmed by 2 bases and the J gene end by 16 bases; junction bases not matched to a gene: 10. The length of the CDR3 is 13 residues. The germline V gene has CDR1 SGHTA and CDR2 FQGNSA. CDR3 nucleotide sequence: TGTGCCAGCAGCTTAATCAGGGGGGGACAGGTCCATTTT. It translates to CASSLIRGGQVHF.

This clonotype was seen a handful of times. This rearrangement joins TRBV20-1 to TRBJ2-2; 7 bases agree with TRBD2. V lost 6 bases, J lost 4 bases, and 8 bases stayed unmatched. Germline assignment: CDR1 DFQATT and CDR2 SNEGSKA (reference sequence). The CDR3 consists of 14 residues. CDR3 DNA: TGCAGTGCCCCAGGGAGGGGTATCACCGGGGAGCTGTTTTTT. It translates to CSAPGRGITGELFF.

The chain joins TRBV12-3 or TRBV12-4 to TRBJ2-3; TRBD1 aligns across 7 bases. CDR3 length equals 15 residues. Trimming cost V 3 bases and J 2 bases; bases outside gene matches: 5. In nucleotides, the CDR3 is TGTGCCAGCAGTTTCGACAGGGTTCCCACAGATACGCAGTATTTT. Translation gives CASSFDRVPTDTQYF.

This clonotype came up many times. V and J are TRBV20-1 and TRBJ2-1, with D perhaps TRBD1 or TRBD2 (5 bases each). V was pared by 3 bases and J by 9 bases, with 12 bases between. The CDR3 length is 12 residues. Germline CDR1 is DFQATT and CDR2 is SNEGSKA (reference sequence). As DNA, the CDR3 is TGCAGTGCTAGGAGGGGTTCGTCTGAGCAGTTCTTC. Amino acids: CSARRGSSEQFF.

V and J are TRBV7-2 and TRBJ2-1; TRBD1 agrees at 7 bases. Germline V gene sequence: CDR1 SGHTA, CDR2 FQGNSA. Trimming cost V 4 bases and J 8 bases; bases outside gene matches: 11. The CDR3 covers 15 residues. Here the CDR3 reads CASSSRRQGSHEQFF. The CDR3 DNA follows: TGTGCCAGCAGCTCCCGTAGACAGGGTTCTCATGAGCAGTTCTTC.

A few counts support this clonotype. This chain connects TRBV7-2 to TRBJ2-3; no definite D call. The V end lost 5 bases, the J end lost 0 bases, and 15 bases lay between the germline ends. This CDR3 contains 16 residues. Germline CDR1 reads SGHTA; CDR2 reads FQGNSA. Written as DNA, the CDR3 is TGTGCCAGCAGCCCTCTATCGTGGCTAAGCACAGATACGCAGTATTTT. The encoded protein is CASSPLSWLSTDTQYF.

This clonotype occurred a few times. The gene calls are TRBV20-1 and TRBJ1-5, with a tentative D call TRBD1 (6 bases). CDR1 and CDR2 (germline): DFQATT, SNEGSKA (reference sequence). This CDR3 spans 16 amino acids. With 7 bases removed from V and 1 base from J, the gap between germline ends came to 20 bases. The CDR3 region has the DNA TGCAGTGTTGGGGGGCGGCGGACGGGGAGCAATCAGCCCCAGCATTTT. It encodes CSVGGRRTGSNQPQHF.

In its sample, this clonotype was seen many times. This chain links TRBV20-1 with TRBJ2-5, with a tentative D call TRBD2 (5 bases). CDR1 and CDR2 from the germline V gene are DFQATT and SNEGSKA (reference sequence). The V end lost 3 bases, the J end lost 5 bases, and 10 bases lay between the germline ends. The CDR3 runs to 12 residues. CDR3 bases: TGCAGTGCTAGCCGAGGGTTGGAGACCCAGTACTTC. Encoded protein: CSASRGLETQYF.

This clonotype has ten or more counts. The CDR3 bases are TGTGCCAGCAGTTTAGTAGCGGGGGTTAACGAGCAGTACGTC. This translates into CASSLVAGVNEQYV. V is TRBV28 and J is TRBJ2-7; 9 nucleotides match TRBD2. The CDR3 has 14 residues. J was trimmed by 5 bases and V by 2 bases; bases with no gene match: 4. Looked up from germline, CDR1 is MDHEN and CDR2 is SYDVKM.